A selection of T cell receptor beta chains follows, all from one sample in a study of cytomegalovirus exposure and HLA in healthy donors. The table came from immunoSEQ multiplex PCR; TCRdb's copy has only in-frame clones and leaves some out. The sample table includes around 140,000 clones. Sequencing was done on a sample of PBMCs. All receptors come from a middle-aged woman in good health and CMV-seronegative. CDR3s include the opening cysteine and the closing phenylalanine or tryptophan. D genes are given only for firm matches.

DNA,CDR3,V,J,D
TGTGCCAGCAGCTCCCAAGGGGGCTCCCAGCCCCAGCATTTT,CASSSQGGSQPQHF,TRBV7-9,TRBJ1-5,TRBD1
TGTGCCAGCAGTGTCAGGGTAATCTATGGCTACACCTTC,CASSVRVIYGYTF,TRBV6-1,TRBJ1-2,-
TGTGCCATCAGGCACATTAACTATGGCTACACCTTC,CAIRHINYGYTF,TRBV10-3,TRBJ1-2,-
TGTGCCAGCAGCTTAACTACTCTCTACGAGCAGTACTTC,CASSLTTLYEQYF,TRBV7-2,TRBJ2-7,-
TGTGCCAGCACACGGACAGGGGGAGTCTACGAGCAGTACTTC,CASTRTGGVYEQYF,TRBV6-6,TRBJ2-7,TRBD1
TGCGCCAGCAGCTTGGAAGGGGGCGAGACCCAGTACTTC,CASSLEGGETQYF,TRBV5-1,TRBJ2-5,TRBD1
TGTGCCAGCAGCTTAGGTTTTCGGACTGAAGCTTTCTTT,CASSLGFRTEAFF,TRBV11-2,TRBJ1-1,-
TGTGCCAGCAGTACTCCCGGCGGGACGGGATCACCCCTCCACTTT,CASSTPGGTGSPLHF,TRBV6-1,TRBJ1-6,-
TGCGCCAGCAGCTTGGATGTGGGAGAGAATTCACCCCTCCACTTT,CASSLDVGENSPLHF,TRBV5-1,TRBJ1-6,-
TGCGCCAGCCGAGCGGGGGGGCCGGCCGGGGAGCTGTTTTTT,CASRAGGPAGELFF,TRBV10-2,TRBJ2-2,TRBD2
TGTGCCAGCAATCTCGGGGGGAGCACAGATACGCAGTATTTT,CASNLGGSTDTQYF,TRBV6-1,TRBJ2-3,TRBD2
TGTGCCAGCAGGAGGGGGCTCGGTGAAAAACTGTTTTTT,CASRRGLGEKLFF,TRBV27,TRBJ1-4,TRBD1
TGTGCCAGCAGGACAGCCTACGAGCAGTACTTC,CASRTAYEQYF,TRBV7-9,TRBJ2-7,-
TGTGCCAGCAGCCCTGGACAGGGTCCCACCTATGGCTACACCTTC,CASSPGQGPTYGYTF,TRBV4-2,TRBJ1-2,TRBD1
TGTGCCAGCAGCCCAGGGCCAGGCTTCAATCAGCCCCAGCATTTT,CASSPGPGFNQPQHF,TRBV7-2,TRBJ1-5,-
TGTGCCAGCTCACCCCAGACTAGCGGGGTCGACACCGGGGAGCTGTTTTTT,CASSPQTSGVDTGELFF,TRBV18,TRBJ2-2,TRBD2
TGTGCCAGCAGCTCGGGTTGGAACACTGAAGCTTTCTTT,CASSSGWNTEAFF,TRBV5-5,TRBJ1-1,-
TGTGCCAGCAGTGCGACAGGCTACTACACTGAAGCTTTCTTT,CASSATGYYTEAFF,TRBV5-8,TRBJ1-1,-
TGTGCCAGCAGCCTAGGGGCAGTACAGGGGACCTACTCTGGAAACACCATATATTTT,CASSLGAVQGTYSGNTIYF,TRBV9,TRBJ1-3,TRBD1
TGTGCCAGCAGTGGACAGGGAAACAATCAGCCCCAGCATTTT,CASSGQGNNQPQHF,TRBV2,TRBJ1-5,TRBD1
TGTGCCAGCTCCCGTAGACCTAGCGGGGGGAAAGAGACCCAGTACTTC,CASSRRPSGGKETQYF,TRBV9,TRBJ2-5,TRBD2
TGCGCCAGCAGCTTGGAGGGCAGGGGGCATTCACCCCTCCACTTT,CASSLEGRGHSPLHF,TRBV5-1,TRBJ1-6,TRBD1
TGTGCCAGCAGCTTAGACAGGGGGCTAGGACAGCCCCAGCATTTT,CASSLDRGLGQPQHF,TRBV11-2,TRBJ1-5,TRBD1
TGCGCCAGCAGTCCCACAAGAACTAATGAAAAACTGTTTTTT,CASSPTRTNEKLFF,TRBV4-1,TRBJ1-4,-
TGCGCCAGCAGCCAAGATTACGGGGGCAATCAGCCCCAGCATTTT,CASSQDYGGNQPQHF,TRBV4-3,TRBJ1-5,-
TGTGCCAGCAGGATACATAACAACTATGGCTACACCTTC,CASRIHNNYGYTF,TRBV6-6,TRBJ1-2,-
TGCGCCAGCAGCCAAGAAACCAGGACAGAAAGAAACTATGGCTACACCTTC,CASSQETRTERNYGYTF,TRBV4-3,TRBJ1-2,-
TGTGCCATCAGGTCGGGGGACGGCTACACCTTC,CAIRSGDGYTF,TRBV10-3,TRBJ1-2,-
TGCGCCAGCAGTCCCACTCTAGCGCTCACAGATACGCAGTATTTT,CASSPTLALTDTQYF,TRBV5-1,TRBJ2-3,-
TGTGCCAGCAGTAACAGGGGTCCGAGTGGCTACACCTTC,CASSNRGPSGYTF,TRBV6-5,TRBJ1-2,TRBD1
TGTGCCAGCAGTGTGGGGGAGGCGAGCAATCAGCCCCAGCATTTT,CASSVGEASNQPQHF,TRBV2,TRBJ1-5,-
TGTGCTAGCAGCTTAGTGGCAGGGGGACGCAATCAGCCCCAGCATTTT,CASSLVAGGRNQPQHF,TRBV7-2,TRBJ1-5,TRBD1
TGTGCCAGCAGACGACAGGGGGAAGAGACCCAGTACTTC,CASRRQGEETQYF,TRBV2,TRBJ2-5,TRBD1
TGTGCCAGCAGCTTCCTGGACAGGGACAATCAGCCCCAGCATTTT,CASSFLDRDNQPQHF,TRBV5-5,TRBJ1-5,TRBD1
TGTGCCAGTAGTACGGGGACAGGGGGCCGGTGGGATGAGCAGTTCTTC,CASSTGTGGRWDEQFF,TRBV19,TRBJ2-1,TRBD1
TGTGCCAGCAGTACCGGGACTAGCGGGGGGAGGTCCTACAATGAGCAGTTCTTC,CASSTGTSGGRSYNEQFF,TRBV28,TRBJ2-1,TRBD2
TGTGCCAGCAGCTTAGGGCCACAGGTTGGCTACACCTTC,CASSLGPQVGYTF,TRBV7-9,TRBJ1-2,-
TGCGCCAGCAGCCAAGCGGGATATAATTCACCCCTCCACTTT,CASSQAGYNSPLHF,TRBV4-3,TRBJ1-6,-
TGCGCCAGCAGTCAAGTTCCGGGGACTAGCGGGGGGGCCAGGGATACGCAGTATTTT,CASSQVPGTSGGARDTQYF,TRBV4-3,TRBJ2-3,TRBD2
TGTGCCAGCAGCGGCGGACAGACCTATGGCTACACCTTC,CASSGGQTYGYTF,TRBV9,TRBJ1-2,-
TGTGCCAGTACCCCCGTGGACTCCAGGGGCTACACCTTC,CASTPVDSRGYTF,TRBV19,TRBJ1-2,-
TGTGCCAGCAGCCAAGACAGGTCTAACTATGGCTACACCTTC,CASSQDRSNYGYTF,TRBV4-2,TRBJ1-2,-
TGTGCCAGCTCACCAAACCGACAGTCTGAAGCTTTCTTT,CASSPNRQSEAFF,TRBV18,TRBJ1-1,-
TGTGCCAGCAGCCCCCCCCGGGAGACCCAGTACTTC,CASSPPRETQYF,TRBV7-9,TRBJ2-5,-
TGTGCCATACGGGTGACTAGCGGGGGCGTGAGGCAGTATTTT,CAIRVTSGGVRQYF,TRBV10-3,TRBJ2-3,TRBD2
TGTGCCAGCAGACGACGACAGGGGGCTACTGGTGAGCAGTTCTTC,CASRRRQGATGEQFF,TRBV27,TRBJ2-1,TRBD1
TGCGCCAGCAGCCAAGATTTGGGGACAGTTCATACTAACTATGGCTACACCTTC,CASSQDLGTVHTNYGYTF,TRBV4-3,TRBJ1-2,TRBD1
TGCAGCGTTACAGGATCTGGGGCCAACGTCCTGACTTTC,CSVTGSGANVLTF,TRBV29-1,TRBJ2-6,-